A single sample is the source of the 6 T cell receptor beta chains below, sequenced in a study of control samples from healthy donors and cancer patients. Profiling relied on immunoSEQ multiplex PCR, and the TCRdb table lists in-frame clones only, not all of them. The table has around 130,000 clones, 85% to 95% seen once. Sequencing used PBMCs. All receptors derive from a man between 50 and 59 years old with head and neck cancer.

The sample holds one count of this clone. The chain uses TRBV6-5 and TRBJ1-2, with 7 bases identical to TRBD1. Germline V gene sequence: CDR1 MNHEY, CDR2 SVGAGI. The CDR3 covers 13 residues. Germline trimming cut 8 bases from V and 6 bases from J; bases unmatched to any gene: 9. CDR3 bases: TGTGCCAGCCGCCCGGGACAGAGAAATGGCTACACCTTC. It yields the protein CASRPGQRNGYTF.

V and J are TRBV6-5 and TRBJ1-2; D remains ambiguous. The CDR3 runs to 14 residues. V was pared by 6 bases and J by 4 bases, with 15 bases between. Germline V gene data show CDR1 as MNHEY and CDR2 as SVGAGI. This CDR3 reads CASRSVTVSYGYTF. CDR3 bases: TGTGCCAGCAGGTCTGTGACGGTCAGCTATGGCTACACCTTC.

The chain joins TRBV18 to TRBJ1-5; D is ambiguous. This CDR3 has 14 amino acids. Trimming shortened V by 2 bases and J by 2 bases, and 7 bases separated the two germline ends. Germline CDR1 and CDR2: KGHSH and LQKENI. CDR3 coding DNA: TGTGCCAGCTCACCAGGGCGAGGCAATCAGCCCCAGCATTTT. Amino acids: CASSPGRGNQPQHF.

The chain recombines TRBV4-2 with TRBJ1-5, with unresolved D. From germline, CDR1 is LGHNA and CDR2 YNFKEQ. Trimming stripped 0 bases from V and 0 bases from J, with 6 bases between. The CDR3 loop spans 15 amino acids. CDR3 loop: CASSQDRVSNQPQHF. The CDR3 DNA reads as TGTGCCAGCAGCCAAGATCGGGTTAGCAATCAGCCCCAGCATTTT.

The rearrangement joins TRBV4-3 to TRBJ1-1; tentatively, D is TRBD1 (5 bases). Germline CDR1 LGHNA, CDR2 YSLEER. With 0 bases removed from V and 7 bases from J, the gap between germline ends came to 18 bases. The CDR3 is 16 amino acids. CDR3 region: CASSQDNERGEGEAFF. In DNA, the CDR3 is TGCGCCAGCAGCCAAGACAACGAACGAGGGGAAGGTGAAGCTTTCTTT.

V and J are TRBV28 and TRBJ2-7, with 7 bases that match TRBD2. Germline V gene lookup returns CDR1 MDHEN and CDR2 SYDVKM. V gave up 7 bases and J gave up 3 bases; unmatched junction bases: 3. This CDR3 has 12 residues. CDR3 bases: TGTGCCAGCACGACTAGCCGCTACGAGCAGTACTTC. Translation: CASTTSRYEQYF.